This TCR beta chain was found in a study of PD-1 blockade in classical Hodgkin lymphoma. Findings and limits, study-wide: Baseline diversity was lower in partial responders and progressors than complete responders. Exclusion removed patients who began nivolumab under 1 year after ASCT. Compared with healthy donors, newly diagnosed patients reportedly showed lower baseline TCR diversity.

Germline CDR1 is MNHEY and CDR2 is SMNVEV (reference sequence). The V and J ends lost 3 bases and 5 bases respectively, with 8 bases between them. The CDR3 has 13 amino acids. To note about this clone: Its antigen is unidentified.

Profiled with immunoSEQ multiplex PCR; TCRdb holds only in-frame clones, not every one. This table has fewer than 25,000 clones, roughly three quarters appearing once. Described time point: cycle 4 day 1 (C4D1), after 5 to 7 weeks of nivolumab. No patient escaped relapse after autologous stem cell transplantation, and brentuximab vedotin exposure varied. The source is a human donor with classical Hodgkin lymphoma. The chain employs TRBV27 and TRBJ2-4; a weak D match, TRBD1 (5 bases). The sequenced sample was peripheral blood mononuclear cells (PBMCs), obtained before the fourth cycle of nivolumab. CDR3: CASSFRRENIQYF. Written as DNA, the CDR3 is TGTGCCAGCAGTTTTCGCAGGGAAAACATTCAGTACTTC.